This TCR beta chain originates from a study of CD8 T cells in Susac syndrome. The multiple sclerosis controls were treatment-naive patients, and their relapsing-remitting disease was stable or active. With random hexamers, reverse transcription was performed on about 0.5 to 1 ug of RNA. MiXCR, run by TCRdb on the immunoSEQ multiplex PCR reads, gives a single entry per CDR3 protein. The table includes hundreds of thousands of distinct CDR3 sequences, around 85% detected once. Trimming left V 6 bases short and J 1 base short, with 10 bases between. The CDR3 is 13 residues long. CDR1 is MNHEY, CDR2 SMNVEV, per germline (reference sequence).

This chain connects TRBV27 to TRBJ2-7, with D hard to call. The specimen sequenced was CD8+ T cells from PBMCs. The TCR originated in a human donor with multiple sclerosis. This CDR3 reads CASRRAESYEQYF. The CDR3 DNA reads as TGTGCCAGCAGACGGGCTGAATCCTACGAGCAGTACTTC.